This T cell receptor (beta chain) was recorded in a study of cytomegalovirus exposure and HLA in healthy donors. The PCR used 60 Vbeta and 13 Jbeta primers. The repertoire was sequenced with immunoSEQ multiplex PCR; TCRdb's copy has only in-frame clones and lacks some. The table lists over 150,000 clones, approximately 80% of them singletons. CDR1 is MNHEY and CDR2 is SMNVEV in the germline V gene (reference sequence). Trimming removed 5 bases from V and 5 bases from J, with 21 bases in between. The CDR3 is 16 amino acids. In its sample, this clone was seen once. The receptor was derived from a woman between 35 and 50 years old in good health and CMV-seropositive. The sample comprised PBMCs. This chain links TRBV27 with TRBJ1-1; D is unclear. CDR3 sequence reads: CASSPSRPSVRTEAFF. Here the CDR3 DNA reads TGTGCCAGCAGTCCCTCGAGGCCCTCGGTGAGGACTGAAGCTTTCTTT.